This T cell receptor (beta chain) stems from a study of cytotoxic CD8 clonotypes in ibrutinib-treated CLL. Overall study: Within the patient group, eleven to twelve were relapsed/refractory and roughly 14 treatment-naive, and around 18 were IGHV unmutated.

The planned depth of sequencing spanned 1 in 200,000 to 1 in 1 million T cells. Only in-frame clones appear in the TCRdb table, and some are missing; sequencing was by immunoSEQ multiplex PCR. This sample has 60,000 to 95,000 clones; less than 90% occur once, and the top ten carry about 39%. To note about this clone: The same CDR3 is also encoded by other DNA sequences in this sample.

This CDR3 is built from 13 residues. CDR1 is SGHRS and CDR2 is YFSETQ in the germline V gene. V gave up 0 bases and J gave up 4 bases, with 7 bases separating them. This receptor was taken from a human donor with chronic lymphocytic leukemia. The sample here was PBMCs, taken after 24 months of ibrutinib treatment. This chain connects TRBV5-1 to TRBJ1-2, with D perhaps TRBD1 (5 bases). CDR3 in DNA: TGCGCCAGCAGCTTGGCAGGGACCTATGGCTACACCTTC. It encodes CASSLAGTYGYTF. Combining the CDR3 with reference TRBV5-1 and TRBJ1-2 gives the whole variable domain KAGVTQTPRYLIKTRGQQVTLSCSPISGHRSVSWYQQTPGQGLQFLFEYFSETQRNKGNFPGRFSGRQFSNSRSEMNVSTLELGDSALYLCASSLAGTYGYTFGSGTRLTVV.